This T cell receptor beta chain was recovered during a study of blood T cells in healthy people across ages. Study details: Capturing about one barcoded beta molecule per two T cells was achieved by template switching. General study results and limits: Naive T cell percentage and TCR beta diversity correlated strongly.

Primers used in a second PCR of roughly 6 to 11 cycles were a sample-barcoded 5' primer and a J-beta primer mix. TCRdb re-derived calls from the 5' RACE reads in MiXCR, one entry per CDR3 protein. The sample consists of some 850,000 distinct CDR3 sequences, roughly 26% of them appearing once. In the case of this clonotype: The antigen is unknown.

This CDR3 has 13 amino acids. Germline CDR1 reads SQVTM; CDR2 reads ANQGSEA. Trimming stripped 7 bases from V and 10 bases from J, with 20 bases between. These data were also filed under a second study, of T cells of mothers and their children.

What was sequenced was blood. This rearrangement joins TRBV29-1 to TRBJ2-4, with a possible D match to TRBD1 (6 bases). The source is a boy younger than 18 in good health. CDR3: CSAVSELGTIQYF. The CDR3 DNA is TGCAGCGCCGTCTCCGAGTTGGGGACAATTCAGTACTTC.